Below, 10 T cell receptor beta chains from the same sample are listed, as sequenced in a study of T cell repertoires in cytomegalovirus infection. Each CDR3 protein is one row after TCRdb ran MiXCR on the reads. The table shows roughly 760,000 distinct CDR3 sequences, with about 40% occurring only once. The sample taken for sequencing was PBMCs. The source is a human donor in good health (CMV status not recorded). Some clones in this sample may be carry-over from other donors' samples.

This sequence joins TRBV6-6 and TRBJ2-5; 11 nucleotides agree with TRBD1. Germline V lookup: CDR1 MNHNY, CDR2 SVGAGI (reference sequence). The CDR3 consists of 18 residues. J gave up 3 bases and V 0 bases, and 9 bases lay outside the gene matches. This CDR3 is CASSYSTPGQGVEETQYF. The CDR3 nucleotides read TGTGCCAGCAGTTACTCGACTCCGGGACAGGGGGTGGAAGAGACCCAGTACTTC.

Regarding this clonotype: One base away lies a much larger clone, so this may be a sequencing read error. The conserved phenylalanine or tryptophan is not found at the CDR3 terminus, so this likely reflects a read error. The V call is TRBV7-3, the J call TRBJ1-1; TRBD1 is a possible D gene (5 bases). The CDR3 is made up of 13 amino acids. V lost 4 bases and J lost 0, with 6 bases in between. CDR1 and CDR2 from the germline V gene are SGHTA and FQGTGA. CDR3 DNA: TGTGCCAGCAGCTCGACAGTGAACACTGAAGCTTTCTGT. Amino acid sequence: CASSSTVNTEAFC.

This clonotype was seen at least ten times. This chain uses TRBV4-1 with TRBJ2-1; D may be TRBD2 (5 bases). Trimming cost V 4 bases and J 9 bases, with 19 bases left between them. The V gene's germline CDR1 is MGHRA and CDR2 YSYEKL. CDR3 length: 15 residues. The CDR3 DNA follows: TGCGCCAGCAGCCCATCAAGCGGCGGTTGGGGTGAGCAGTTCTTC. It is translated as CASSPSSGGWGEQFF.

The chain carries TRBV4-2 and TRBJ1-5; D unresolved. This CDR3 comprises 15 residues. The germline V gene has CDR1 LGHNA and CDR2 YNFKEQ. V was pared by 4 bases and J by 3 bases, with 13 bases between. In DNA form, the CDR3 reads TGTGCCAGCAGCCCCTCCGGGAGATACAATCAGCCCCAGCATTTT. Translated: CASSPSGRYNQPQHF.

This clonotype was counted a few times. The chain employs TRBV23-1 and TRBJ1-1; weak D call: TRBD1 (6 bases). TRBV23-1 is an ORF; its function is uncertain. CDR3 length: 17 amino acids. The V and J ends lost 3 bases and 3 bases respectively, with 20 bases between them. The CDR3 DNA is TGCGCCAGCAGTCAGGGGGGGCGGGCGGTCACGGACACTGAAGCTTTCTTT. It yields the protein CASSQGGRAVTDTEAFF.

The V call is TRBV28, the J call TRBJ1-1; D uncertain. The CDR3 has 14 amino acids. Germline V gives CDR1 MDHEN, CDR2 SYDVKM. V shed 6 bases and J shed 0 bases, with 11 bases lying between them. The CDR3 sequence: CASSPQDLNTEAFF. The CDR3 region has the DNA TGTGCCAGCAGCCCCCAGGACTTGAACACTGAAGCTTTCTTT.

This clonotype occurred a few times. This chain links TRBV28 with TRBJ1-1; 7 bases map to TRBD1. CDR3 length: 14 amino acids. V dropped 7 bases and J dropped 1; count of bases not matched to a gene: 6. Germline V gene sequence: CDR1 MDHEN, CDR2 SYDVKM. CDR3 sequence: CASIPGGENTEAFF. The CDR3 DNA follows: TGTGCCAGCATTCCAGGGGGAGAGAACACTGAAGCTTTCTTT.

Details on this clonotype: The conserved phenylalanine or tryptophan normally closing the CDR3 is absent here, so this likely arose from a read error. No DNA is shown, since the ends of the CDR3 on it are uncertain; the CDR3 is the one TCRdb lists. This chain joins TRBV7-9 and TRBJ2-1. The CDR3 region is 16 residues in length, termini included. CDR1 is SEHNR and CDR2 is FQNEAQ in the germline V gene (reference sequence). This CDR3 reads CASSTLGRGSYNEQLL.

The sample holds a few counts of this clonotype. The rearrangement links TRBV5-4 to TRBJ2-4; D remains ambiguous. With 4 bases removed from V and 0 bases from J, the gap between germline ends came to 20 bases. The CDR3 length is 18 residues. Looked up from germline, CDR1 is SGHNT and CDR2 is YYREEE (reference sequence). The CDR3, as DNA: TGTGCCAGCAGCCATAGGGCCGCTGGAGCACTAGCCAAAAACATTCAGTACTTC. Translation gives CASSHRAAGALAKNIQYF.

The V gene is TRBV10-3, the J gene TRBJ2-7; 10 bases match TRBD1. There are 15 residues in the CDR3. J gave up 4 bases and V 2 bases, and 5 bases lay outside the gene matches. From germline, CDR1 is ENHRY and CDR2 SYGVKD. The CDR3 region is CAISERQDRGYEQYF. Here the CDR3 DNA reads TGTGCCATCAGTGAGCGTCAGGACAGGGGGTACGAGCAGTACTTC.